These 30 T cell receptor beta chains share one sample of origin, sequenced in a study of blood T cell repertoires in COVID-19. The protocol was immunoSEQ multiplex PCR, while the TCRdb copy is restricted to in-frame clones and leaves out a portion. The data hold around 260,000 clones, with roughly 89% observed a single time. Sequenced: peripheral blood. The origin of the receptors is a woman in her thirties or forties who had recovered from COVID-19.

This clone has just one count. The V call is TRBV9, the J call TRBJ2-1; 8 bases map to TRBD2. Germline trimming cut 3 bases from V and 8 bases from J; bases unmatched to any gene: 7. CDR1 is SGDLS, CDR2 YYNGEE, per germline. The CDR3 spans 14 residues. The DNA for the CDR3 is TGTGCCAGCAGCGCCACAGGGACTAGTGATGAGCAGTTCTTC. It codes for CASSATGTSDEQFF. Variable domain in full (rest from reference TRBV9 and TRBJ2-1): DSGVTQTPKHLITATGQRVTLRCSPRSGDLSVYWYQQSLDQGLQFLIQYYNGEERAKGNILERFSAQQFPDLHSELNLSSLELGDSALYFCASSATGTSDEQFFGPGTRLTVL.

The chain recombines TRBV6-2 or TRBV6-3 with TRBJ1-3; a weak D match, TRBD1 (6 bases). The V gene's germline CDR1 is MNHEY and CDR2 SVGEGT. This CDR3 is built from 17 residues. Trimming removed 2 bases at V and 0 bases at J, with 14 bases between. CDR3 nucleotides: TGTGCCAGCAGTTACCGGTCCAGCAGGGGCTCTGGAAACACCATATATTTT. Protein sequence: CASSYRSSRGSGNTIYF.

This chain uses TRBV6-6 with TRBJ1-6; TRBD1 agrees at 8 bases. The V and J ends lost 0 bases and 10 bases, in that order; junction bases with no gene match: 2. The CDR3 has 14 residues. CDR1 and CDR2 from the germline V gene are MNHNY and SVGAGI (reference sequence). CDR3: CASSYSSGGSPLHF. CDR3 DNA sequence: TGTGCCAGCAGTTACTCGTCAGGGGGCTCACCCCTCCACTTT.

The genes are TRBV5-1 and TRBJ2-1, with 9 bases matching TRBD2. V was pared by 4 bases and J by 6 bases, with 14 bases of the junction left unmatched. Germline values: CDR1 SGHRS, CDR2 YFSETQ. This CDR3 contains 17 residues. The CDR3 is CASSETVGTSFPNEQFF. In DNA form, the CDR3 reads TGCGCCAGCAGCGAGACTGTCGGGACTAGCTTTCCCAATGAGCAGTTCTTC.

This chain connects TRBV7-2 to TRBJ2-1, with a tentative D call TRBD2 (5 bases). This CDR3 has 14 amino acids. V was cut by 1 base and J by 8 bases, with 12 bases left in between. Germline assignment: CDR1 SGHTA and CDR2 FQGNSA. CDR3 sequence: CASSLDASSYEQFF. CDR3 nucleotides: TGTGCCAGCAGCTTAGACGCTAGCTCCTATGAGCAGTTCTTC.

The J gene is TRBJ2-1, the V gene TRBV27; D gene ambiguous. V lost 5 bases and J lost 6, with 11 bases in between. This CDR3 contains 13 residues. From germline, CDR1 is MNHEY and CDR2 SMNVEV (reference sequence). The CDR3 DNA sequence: TGTGCCAGCAGTCCCCAATGGCTCAATGAGCAGTTCTTC. Translated: CASSPQWLNEQFF.

V is TRBV4-2 and J is TRBJ2-2; 8 bases are shared with TRBD1. Per the germline V gene, CDR1 is LGHNA and CDR2 is YNFKEQ. CDR3 length equals 15 residues. Trimming removed 4 bases from V and 7 bases from J; junction bases left unmatched: 8. For the CDR3, the DNA is TGTGCCAGCAGCCCTAACCAGGGGGCTGTCGGGGAGCTGTTTTTT. It is translated as CASSPNQGAVGELFF.

The gene calls are TRBV7-2 and TRBJ2-7, with a tentative D call TRBD2 (6 bases). With 1 base removed from V and 0 bases from J, the gap between germline ends came to 10 bases. This CDR3 has 15 amino acids. CDR1 is SGHTA, CDR2 FQGNSA, per germline. The CDR3 DNA sequence: TGTGCCAGCAGCTTAGGTGGGAGGCCCTCCTACGAGCAGTACTTC. Amino acid sequence: CASSLGGRPSYEQYF.

The chain uses TRBV7-9 and TRBJ2-7, with D possibly TRBD2 on 5 matching bases. CDR3 size: 15 residues. CDR1 SEHNR and CDR2 FQNEAQ come from the germline V gene (reference sequence). V dropped 2 bases and J dropped 5 bases, with 16 bases sitting between them. CDR3 in amino acids: CASSLIGGRRDEQYF. CDR3 DNA: TGTGCCAGCAGCTTAATCGGTGGGAGAAGGGACGAGCAGTACTTC.

CDR3 loop: CASSRGGQGAYEQYF. The CDR3 DNA reads as TGTGCCAGTAGTCGAGGGGGACAGGGGGCCTACGAGCAGTACTTC. The chain joins TRBV19 to TRBJ2-7, with 11 nucleotides matching TRBD1. Germline CDR1 LNHDA, CDR2 SQIVND (reference sequence). V shed 5 bases and J 2 bases; nucleotides not matched to a gene: 5. The CDR3 totals 15 residues.

The rearrangement links TRBV7-9 to TRBJ2-7; 7 bases are a match to TRBD1. The CDR3 is made up of 14 amino acids. Germline V lookup: CDR1 SEHNR, CDR2 FQNEAQ (reference sequence). J lost 5 bases, V lost 2 bases, and 6 bases had no gene match. This CDR3 reads CASSLTDRVHEQYF. The CDR3 DNA sequence: TGTGCCAGCAGCTTAACTGACAGGGTTCACGAGCAGTACTTC.

The chain has TRBV6-1 and TRBJ1-1; no firm D call. Germline lookup yields CDR1 MNHNS and CDR2 SASEGT. The CDR3 spans 12 residues. V lost 2 bases and J 6 bases, leaving 7 bases between the germline ends. For the CDR3, the DNA is TGTGCCAGCAGTGAAAGCCCCCCTGAAGCTTTCTTT. As protein: CASSESPPEAFF.

V gene TRBV6-6 combines with J gene TRBJ1-2, with D perhaps matching TRBD1 (6 bases). CDR3 size: 13 residues. Germline CDR1 is MNHNY and CDR2 is SVGAGI (reference sequence). V lost 5 bases to trimming and J lost 5 bases, with 12 bases between them. CDR3 loop: CASSGTGQYGYTF. CDR3 DNA sequence: TGTGCCAGCAGTGGAACAGGGCAGTATGGCTACACCTTC.

The V call is TRBV12-3 or TRBV12-4, the J call TRBJ1-2, with no clear D. The V gene lost 5 bases and the J gene lost 2 bases, with 9 bases spanning the gap. CDR3 length equals 13 residues. In nucleotides, the CDR3 is TGTGCCAGCAGTCCCCCAGGAAACTATGGCTACACCTTC. As protein: CASSPPGNYGYTF.

The chain couples TRBV9 to TRBJ2-1, with 9 bases aligning to TRBD2. The CDR3 is 15 amino acids. V trimming: 0 bases; J trimming: 5 bases; junction bases outside the gene matches: 3. Germline V CDR1 and CDR2: SGDLS, YYNGEE. The CDR3 DNA reads as TGTGCCAGCAGCGTAGTAGCGGGGGTTAACAATGAGCAGTTCTTC. It codes for CASSVVAGVNNEQFF.

CDR3 sequence: CASTVLLAGTYNEQFF. Written as DNA, the CDR3 is TGTGCCAGCACCGTCCTACTAGCGGGAACCTACAATGAGCAGTTCTTC. The V gene is TRBV28, the J gene TRBJ2-1; TRBD2 matches 10 bases. Germline CDR1 is MDHEN and CDR2 is SYDVKM. The CDR3 totals 16 residues. Trimming cost V 7 bases and J 2 bases; bases outside gene matches: 8.

The chain joins TRBV7-3 to TRBJ2-2, with D possibly being TRBD2 (5 bases). There are 15 residues in the CDR3. Per germline, CDR1 SGHTA and CDR2 FQGTGA. The V and J ends lost 5 bases and 2 bases respectively, with 12 bases between them. The CDR3, as DNA: TGTGCCAGCAGCCCCCCGGGGTCAAACACCGGGGAGCTGTTTTTT. It specifies CASSPPGSNTGELFF.

This chain connects TRBV19 to TRBJ2-2, with D perhaps matching TRBD2 (6 bases). This CDR3 comprises 14 residues. V was trimmed by 1 base and J by 6 bases, leaving 9 bases between them. The germline gives CDR1 LNHDA, CDR2 SQIVND (reference sequence). In DNA, the CDR3 is TGTGCCAGTAGTATAGGAAGGGAGGCCGGGGAGCTGTTTTTT. Amino acids: CASSIGREAGELFF. Filled out from reference TRBV19 and TRBJ2-2, the complete variable domain reads DGGITQSPKYLFRKEGQNVTLSCEQNLNHDAMYWYRQDPGQGLRLIYYSQIVNDFQKGDIAEGYSVSREKKESFPLTVTSAQKNPTAFYLCASSIGREAGELFFGEGSRLTVL.

There are a few counts of this clone. The V gene is TRBV10-2, the J gene TRBJ2-7; weak D call: TRBD2 (6 bases). The CDR3 contains 11 residues. Germline V gives CDR1 WSHSY, CDR2 SAAADI. The germline V and J ends were trimmed by 9 bases and 6 bases, with 12 bases remaining between them. CDR3 DNA: TGCGCCAGGCGGGACGTCGTCGAGCAGTACTTC. It encodes CARRDVVEQYF.

The chain recombines TRBV27 with TRBJ2-3, with D perhaps TRBD2 (5 bases). The CDR3 contains 17 residues. The V and J ends lost 5 bases and 2 bases respectively, with 20 bases between them. Germline assignment: CDR1 MNHEY and CDR2 SMNVEV (reference sequence). The CDR3 DNA sequence: TGTGCCAGCAGTCCCTTAGGGAGCAGCGGACCCACAGATACGCAGTATTTT. Translating gives CASSPLGSSGPTDTQYF.

The chain couples TRBV24-1 to TRBJ2-5, with D possibly being TRBD1 (7 bases). Trimming took 4 bases from V and 2 from J, leaving 13 bases between them. CDR1 and CDR2 (germline): KGHDR, SFDVKD. The CDR3 is made up of 15 amino acids. The CDR3 reads CATSEAGQRQETQYF. The CDR3 DNA reads as TGTGCCACCAGTGAGGCGGGACAGAGACAAGAGACCCAGTACTTC.

This chain uses TRBV3-1 (or the pseudogene TRBV3-2) with TRBJ1-2; no definite D call. The germline gives CDR1 LGHDT, CDR2 YNNKEL (reference sequence). The germline V and J ends were trimmed by 2 bases and 7 bases, with 11 bases remaining between them. This CDR3 has 13 amino acids. The CDR3 protein is CASSQLAVSGYTF. DNA of the CDR3: TGTGCCAGCAGCCAACTGGCGGTATCTGGCTACACCTTC.

The CDR3 reads CASSPSGGANEKLFF. The CDR3, as DNA: TGTGCCAGCAGTCCCTCCGGCGGGGCTAATGAAAAACTGTTTTTT. This sequence joins TRBV28 and TRBJ1-4; D gene ambiguous. CDR1 and CDR2 from the germline V gene are MDHEN and SYDVKM. V lost 5 bases and J lost 3, with 13 bases in between. The CDR3 has 15 amino acids.

This sequence joins TRBV2 and TRBJ2-7, with a weak D call TRBD1 (5 bases). The CDR3 covers 11 residues. Germline lookup yields CDR1 SNHLY and CDR2 FYNNEI. V was pared by 8 bases and J by 2 bases, with 7 bases between. The CDR3 region is CASGRAYEQYF. DNA of the CDR3: TGTGCCAGCGGCAGGGCCTACGAGCAGTACTTC.

The chain combines TRBV7-3 with TRBJ2-5; no reliable D call. CDR3 length equals 13 residues. Looked up from germline, CDR1 is SGHTA and CDR2 is FQGTGA. V was trimmed by 1 base and J by 2 bases, leaving 5 bases between them. The CDR3 coding sequence is TGTGCCAGCAGCTTAATGCGGCAAGAGACCCAGTACTTC. Translating it yields CASSLMRQETQYF.

The genes are TRBV18 and TRBJ2-3; D unresolved. Germline V gene sequence: CDR1 KGHSH, CDR2 LQKENI. This CDR3 comprises 16 residues. Trimming stripped 1 base from V and 2 bases from J, with 13 bases between. The CDR3: CASSPLAQSNTDTQYF. The CDR3 DNA follows: TGTGCCAGCTCACCACTCGCACAGTCAAACACAGATACGCAGTATTTT.

The CDR3 loop reads CSAPFMSGQYF. In DNA form, the CDR3 reads TGCAGTGCTCCGTTCATGTCGGGGCAGTACTTC. The chain combines TRBV20-1 with TRBJ2-7; D gene unclear. Looked up from germline, CDR1 is DFQATT and CDR2 is SNEGSKA (reference sequence). This CDR3 spans 11 amino acids. Between the trimmed V and J ends, which lost 5 bases and 9 bases, there was a span of 14 bases.

This chain links TRBV9 with TRBJ2-7; 8 bases agree with TRBD2. Germline loops: CDR1 SGDLS, CDR2 YYNGEE. The V gene end was trimmed by 4 bases and the J gene end by 0 bases; junction bases not matched to a gene: 6. The CDR3 sequence is 15 residues long. CDR3: CASSPKSGSSYEQYF. CDR3 in DNA: TGTGCCAGCAGCCCCAAAAGCGGGAGCTCCTACGAGCAGTACTTC.

The genes are TRBV30 and TRBJ2-7; 9 bases agree with TRBD1. Germline V gene lookup returns CDR1 GTSNPN and CDR2 SVGIG (reference sequence). The CDR3 covers 14 residues. Unmatched junction bases numbered 6, after V lost 0 bases and J lost 6 bases. Here the CDR3 reads CAWSVLRTGAEQYF. The CDR3, as DNA: TGTGCCTGGAGTGTCTTAAGGACAGGGGCCGAGCAGTACTTC.

The CDR3 DNA reads as TGTGCCAGCAGCTTAGTAGGTAGCCACGAGCAGTACTTC. Protein sequence: CASSLVGSHEQYF. V usage is TRBV7-9 and J usage is TRBJ2-7; no reliable D call. This CDR3 contains 13 residues. CDR1 and CDR2 (germline): SEHNR, FQNEAQ (reference sequence). Trimming shortened V by 1 base and J by 5 bases, and 9 bases separated the two germline ends.